The clone carrying this T cell receptor beta chain was counted a few times. Germline V lookup: CDR1 MNHEY, CDR2 SMNVEV (reference sequence). Trimming removed 2 bases from V and 2 bases from J; junction bases left unmatched: 3. The CDR3 has 16 amino acids. TCRdb re-derived calls from the RT-PCR reads in MiXCR, one entry per CDR3 protein. This sample has approximately 720,000 distinct CDR3 sequences; 12% to 15% occur once, and the top ten carry roughly 3.9%. V usage is TRBV27 and J usage is TRBJ1-2, with 12 bases aligning to TRBD1. The specimen sequenced was memory CD4+ T cells from blood. The receptor's source is a female donor in good health, serving as a healthy control. The CDR3 here is CASSLGTGGRNYGYTF. Written as DNA, the CDR3 is TGTGCCAGCAGTTTAGGGACAGGGGGCCGCAACTATGGCTACACCTTC.